This T cell receptor (beta chain) was obtained from a study of shared clonotypes between healthy human individuals. V was clipped by 7 bases and J by 4 bases, with 10 bases between them. This CDR3 has 12 amino acids. CDR1 and CDR2 from the germline V gene are MNHEY and SMNVEV (reference sequence). The study drew its donors from healthy HIV-negative adults without recent acute infections or vaccinations. TCRdb's table, derived via immunoSEQ multiplex PCR, lists solely in-frame clones and lacks some. The sample carries fewer than 650,000 clones, roughly four fifths recorded once. This clone has only one observation.

This TCR came from a woman in her 40s in good health. Some clones in this sample may be carry-over from other donors' samples. The sample consisted of PBMCs. The chain couples TRBV27 to TRBJ1-1; D not resolved. This CDR3 is CASNSVGTEAFF. CDR3 DNA: TGTGCCAGCAACTCGGTGGGCACTGAAGCTTTCTTT.